The following is a T cell receptor (beta chain) sequence with its context. The antigen is not known. The sample belongs to a study of regulatory T cells in long-lasting Graves disease. Points from the study as a whole: Lower TCR diversity was seen in persistent Graves' patients than in newly diagnosed ones. The number of shared public clonotypes was higher in persistent patients (around 2,700) than new patients (966). Preferential use of TRBV28, TRBJ1-2 and TRBJ2-5 was seen in persistent disease.

Per germline, CDR1 SQVTM and CDR2 ANQGSEA. The CDR3 has 15 residues. V shed 1 base, J shed 4 bases, and the junction held 6 bases outside the gene matches. Noted time point: persistent/refractory GD, antithyroid drugs over 5 years with positive TRAb. TCR sequences were obtained from RNA taken from PBMCs. Sequencing libraries for TCR beta were prepared with iRepertoire HTBI primers and Arm-PCR of CDR3 regions. TCRdb reanalysed the multiplex PCR reads using MiXCR and keeps one entry per CDR3 protein. The sample includes 600,000 to 850,000 distinct CDR3 sequences, 25% to 35% of them seen just once. The gene calls are TRBV29-1 and TRBJ1-3; TRBD1 agrees at 8 bases. Specimen: peripheral blood mononuclear cells (PBMCs), collected when the disease was refractory, from a patient treated with antithyroid drugs. This TCR was sampled from a female donor with Graves disease. CDR3 DNA sequence: TGCAGCGTTGAAGTCCCCAGGGGGCTAGGAAACACCATATATTTT. It specifies CSVEVPRGLGNTIYF.